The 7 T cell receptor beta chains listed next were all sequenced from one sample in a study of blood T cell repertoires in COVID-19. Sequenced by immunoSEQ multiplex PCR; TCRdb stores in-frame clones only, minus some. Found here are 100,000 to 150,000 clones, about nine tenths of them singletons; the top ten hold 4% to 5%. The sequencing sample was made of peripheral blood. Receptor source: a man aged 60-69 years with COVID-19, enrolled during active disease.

The CDR3 DNA reads as TGCGCCAGCAGTGAGACAGTTAATGAAAAACTGTTTTTT. Translation: CASSETVNEKLFF. The genes are TRBV10-1 and TRBJ1-4; D remains ambiguous. The CDR3 has 13 amino acids. CDR1 is WNHNN, CDR2 SYGVQD, per germline (reference sequence). Trimming removed 2 bases at V and 4 bases at J, with 5 bases between.

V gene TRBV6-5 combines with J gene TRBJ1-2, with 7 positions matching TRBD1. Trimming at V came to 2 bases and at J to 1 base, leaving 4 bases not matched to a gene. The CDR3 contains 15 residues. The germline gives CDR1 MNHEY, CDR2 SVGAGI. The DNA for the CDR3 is TGTGCCAGCAGTTACGCCAGGGGGGTTAACTATGGCTACACCTTC. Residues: CASSYARGVNYGYTF.

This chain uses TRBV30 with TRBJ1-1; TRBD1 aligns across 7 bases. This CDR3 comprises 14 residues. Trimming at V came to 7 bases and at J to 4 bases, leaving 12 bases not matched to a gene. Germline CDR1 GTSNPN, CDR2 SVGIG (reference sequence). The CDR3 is CALDPDRARTEAFF. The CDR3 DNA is TGTGCCTTAGACCCAGACAGGGCCCGCACTGAAGCTTTCTTT.

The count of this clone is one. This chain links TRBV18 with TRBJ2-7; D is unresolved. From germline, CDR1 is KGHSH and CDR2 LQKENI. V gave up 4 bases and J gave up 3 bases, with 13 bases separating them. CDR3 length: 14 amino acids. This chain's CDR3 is CASSLAPSIYEQYF. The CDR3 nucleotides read TGTGCCAGCTCACTAGCCCCAAGTATCTACGAGCAGTACTTC. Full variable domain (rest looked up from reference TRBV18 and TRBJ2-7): NAGVMQNPRHLVRRRGQEARLRCSPMKGHSHVYWYRQLPEEGLKFMVYLQKENIIDESGMPKERFSAEFPKEGPSILRIQQVVRGDSAAYFCASSLAPSIYEQYFGPGTRLTVT.

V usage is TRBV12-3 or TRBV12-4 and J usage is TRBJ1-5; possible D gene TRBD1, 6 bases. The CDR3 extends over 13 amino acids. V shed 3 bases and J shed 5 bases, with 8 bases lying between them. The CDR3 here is CASSFNRDQPQHF. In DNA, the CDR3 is TGTGCCAGCAGTTTTAACAGGGATCAGCCCCAGCATTTT.

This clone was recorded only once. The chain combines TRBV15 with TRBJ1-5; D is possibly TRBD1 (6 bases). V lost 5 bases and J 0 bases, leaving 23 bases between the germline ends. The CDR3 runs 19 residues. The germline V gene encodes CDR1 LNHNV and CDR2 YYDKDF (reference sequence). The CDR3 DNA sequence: TGTGCCACCAGCCCCCGGATCGGACAGAGCCCTTATAGCAATCAGCCCCAGCATTTT. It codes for CATSPRIGQSPYSNQPQHF. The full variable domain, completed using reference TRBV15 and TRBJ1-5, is DAMVIQNPRYQVTQFGKPVTLSCSQTLNHNVMYWYQQKSSQAPKLLFHYYDKDFNNEADTPDNFQSRRPNTSFCFLDIRSPGLGDTAMYLCATSPRIGQSPYSNQPQHFGDGTRLSIL.

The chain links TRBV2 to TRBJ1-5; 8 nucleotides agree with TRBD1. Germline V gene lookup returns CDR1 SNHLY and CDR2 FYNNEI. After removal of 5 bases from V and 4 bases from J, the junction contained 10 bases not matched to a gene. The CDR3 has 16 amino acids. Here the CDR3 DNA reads TGTGCCAGCAGTTTAGACCAGACAGGGGTTAATCAGCCCCAGCATTTT. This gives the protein CASSLDQTGVNQPQHF.